This is a list of T cell receptor beta chains from one sample in a study of tumor-infiltrating lymphocytes in oesophageal squamous cell carcinoma. From the PCR reads, TCRdb called clonotypes with MiXCR, one entry per CDR3 protein. Of about 9,700 distinct CDR3 sequences listed, under 70% were seen once; the top ten hold around a quarter. Sequencing input: esophageal tumor tissue. The receptors come from a female donor with esophageal squamous cell carcinoma. CDR3s include the opening cysteine and the closing phenylalanine or tryptophan. Each record gives: J gene, clone size, D gene, V gene, CDR3 protein, CDR3 DNA. The D gene is left open where the match is weak. The listing skips clone size in some rows; elsewhere it reads once, few, many or a size class.

j_gene: TRBJ1-2; abundance: -; d_gene: -; v_gene: TRBV12-3/TRBV12-4; CDR3aa: CASSSGFYYGYTF; CDR3nt: TGTGCCAGCAGTTCGGGTTTTTACTATGGCTACACCTTC
j_gene: TRBJ2-7; abundance: -; d_gene: TRBD1; v_gene: TRBV7-2; CDR3aa: CASSLKNRGNEQYF; CDR3nt: TGTGCCAGCAGTCTGAAAAACAGGGGCAATGAGCAGTACTTC
j_gene: TRBJ2-1; abundance: few; d_gene: TRBD2; v_gene: TRBV7-3; CDR3aa: CASRLAGGNNEQFF; CDR3nt: TGTGCCAGCAGACTAGCGGGAGGGAACAATGAGCAGTTCTTC
j_gene: TRBJ2-3; abundance: -; d_gene: -; v_gene: TRBV7-2; CDR3aa: CASSFGGADTQYF; CDR3nt: TGTGCCAGCAGCTTTGGGGGTGCAGATACGCAGTATTTT
j_gene: TRBJ2-3; abundance: -; d_gene: TRBD1; v_gene: TRBV11-2; CDR3aa: CASSLDREAPDTQYF; CDR3nt: TGTGCCAGCAGCTTGGACAGGGAGGCCCCAGATACGCAGTATTTT
j_gene: TRBJ2-5; abundance: few; d_gene: TRBD2; v_gene: TRBV7-3; CDR3aa: CASSRLAGGGTQYF; CDR3nt: TGTGCCAGCAGCCGACTAGCGGGAGGGGGGACCCAGTACTTC
j_gene: TRBJ2-7; abundance: few; d_gene: -; v_gene: TRBV7-7; CDR3aa: CASSRDGLADEQYF; CDR3nt: TGTGCTAGCAGCCGAGACGGCCTTGCGGACGAGCAGTACTTC
j_gene: TRBJ2-5; abundance: few; d_gene: TRBD2; v_gene: TRBV7-6; CDR3aa: CASSQGGGLAGTAQYF; CDR3nt: TGTGCTAGCAGCCAAGGGGGGGGACTAGCGGGGACCGCCCAGTACTTC
j_gene: TRBJ2-7; abundance: -; d_gene: -; v_gene: TRBV5-1; CDR3aa: CASSLRAGPNEQYF; CDR3nt: TGCGCCAGCAGCTTGAGGGCAGGTCCCAATGAGCAGTACTTC
j_gene: TRBJ2-1; abundance: -; d_gene: -; v_gene: TRBV7-3; CDR3aa: CASSLSLRDNEQFF; CDR3nt: TGTGCCAGCAGCTTAAGTTTGCGGGACAATGAGCAGTTCTTC
j_gene: TRBJ1-4; abundance: -; d_gene: -; v_gene: TRBV7-3; CDR3aa: CASSSMGYTNEKLFF; CDR3nt: TGTGCCAGCAGCTCCATGGGGTATACTAATGAAAAACTGTTTTTT
j_gene: TRBJ2-7; abundance: -; d_gene: -; v_gene: TRBV7-4; CDR3aa: CASSSDTHEQYF; CDR3nt: TGTGCCAGCAGCTCCGACACCCACGAGCAGTACTTC
j_gene: TRBJ1-1; abundance: many; d_gene: TRBD1; v_gene: TRBV12-3/TRBV12-4; CDR3aa: CASSMETGGTEAFF; CDR3nt: TGTGCCAGCAGTATGGAAACAGGGGGCACTGAAGCTTTCTTT
j_gene: TRBJ2-3; abundance: -; d_gene: TRBD2; v_gene: TRBV24-1; CDR3aa: CATSPTASGSTDTQYF; CDR3nt: TGTGCCACCAGCCCTACGGCTAGCGGGAGCACAGATACGCAGTATTTT
j_gene: TRBJ2-6; abundance: -; d_gene: -; v_gene: TRBV7-6; CDR3aa: CASSSPPGSGANVLTF; CDR3nt: TGTGCCAGCAGCTCCCCCCCCGGCTCTGGGGCCAACGTCCTGACTTTC
j_gene: TRBJ2-1; abundance: -; d_gene: -; v_gene: TRBV7-6; CDR3aa: CASSLERATMYNEQFF; CDR3nt: TGTGCCAGCAGCTTAGAGAGGGCTACGATGTACAATGAGCAGTTCTTC
j_gene: TRBJ2-7; abundance: once; d_gene: TRBD2; v_gene: TRBV9; CDR3aa: CASTPPGRVYNEQYF; CDR3nt: TGTGCCAGCACCCCTCCCGGGAGGGTTTACAATGAGCAGTACTTC
j_gene: TRBJ2-1; abundance: medium-sized; d_gene: TRBD1; v_gene: TRBV4-1; CDR3aa: CASSQPGQGNNEQFF; CDR3nt: TGCGCCAGCAGTCAGCCGGGACAGGGAAACAATGAGCAGTTCTTC
j_gene: TRBJ2-2; abundance: once; d_gene: -; v_gene: TRBV14; CDR3aa: CASSRNRVTGELFF; CDR3nt: TGTGCCAGCAGCCGAAACAGGGTCACCGGGGAGCTGTTTTTT
j_gene: TRBJ2-5; abundance: many; d_gene: TRBD2; v_gene: TRBV13; CDR3aa: CASSSGTSGSTETQYF; CDR3nt: TGTGCCAGCAGCTCAGGGACTAGCGGGAGTACAGAGACCCAGTACTTC
j_gene: TRBJ2-1; abundance: -; d_gene: TRBD1; v_gene: TRBV7-4; CDR3aa: CASSSIIGQGGINEQFF; CDR3nt: TGTGCCAGCAGCTCAATTATCGGACAGGGGGGTATCAATGAGCAGTTCTTC
j_gene: TRBJ2-2; abundance: -; d_gene: -; v_gene: TRBV7-8; CDR3aa: CASRRGGDTGELFF; CDR3nt: TGTGCCAGCAGAAGAGGGGGGGACACCGGGGAGCTGTTTTTT
j_gene: TRBJ2-1; abundance: -; d_gene: -; v_gene: TRBV7-9; CDR3aa: CASSRGLDRAHNEQFF; CDR3nt: TGTGCCAGCAGCCGAGGGTTGGACCGCGCACACAATGAGCAGTTCTTC
j_gene: TRBJ2-1; abundance: -; d_gene: -; v_gene: TRBV7-6; CDR3aa: CASSLVSGFYNEQFF; CDR3nt: TGTGCCAGCAGCTTAGTTTCGGGCTTCTACAATGAGCAGTTCTTC
j_gene: TRBJ1-1; abundance: -; d_gene: -; v_gene: TRBV6-6; CDR3aa: CASSYSINNEAFF; CDR3nt: TGTGCCAGCAGTTACTCGATCAACAATGAAGCTTTCTTT
j_gene: TRBJ2-1; abundance: -; d_gene: -; v_gene: TRBV6-8; CDR3aa: CASRDGYNEQFF; CDR3nt: TGTGCCAGCAGAGACGGGTACAATGAGCAGTTCTTC
j_gene: TRBJ2-1; abundance: -; d_gene: -; v_gene: TRBV7-8; CDR3aa: CASSPWRTGSYEQFF; CDR3nt: TGTGCCAGCAGCCCCTGGAGGACGGGCTCCTACGAGCAGTTCTTC
j_gene: TRBJ2-7; abundance: many; d_gene: -; v_gene: TRBV7-6; CDR3aa: CASSPGGEQYF; CDR3nt: TGTGCCAGCAGCCCCGGTGGCGAGCAGTACTTC
j_gene: TRBJ1-5; abundance: once; d_gene: -; v_gene: TRBV12-3/TRBV12-4; CDR3aa: CASRLRGPQHF; CDR3nt: TGTGCCAGCAGGCTGAGGGGGCCCCAGCATTTT
j_gene: TRBJ2-1; abundance: -; d_gene: -; v_gene: TRBV7-3; CDR3aa: CASSPQALGLRDNEQFF; CDR3nt: TGTGCCAGCAGCCCCCAGGCCCTAGGACTACGAGACAATGAGCAGTTCTTC
j_gene: TRBJ2-7; abundance: once; d_gene: -; v_gene: TRBV12-3/TRBV12-4; CDR3aa: CASSSLESSYEQYF; CDR3nt: TGTGCCAGCAGTTCGCTGGAGAGCTCCTACGAGCAGTACTTC
j_gene: TRBJ2-6; abundance: -; d_gene: -; v_gene: TRBV7-3; CDR3aa: CASSDRSGANVLTF; CDR3nt: TGTGCCAGCAGCGACAGATCTGGGGCCAACGTCCTGACTTTC
j_gene: TRBJ2-7; abundance: -; d_gene: -; v_gene: TRBV12-3/TRBV12-4; CDR3aa: CASTLLARTDTQYF; CDR3nt: TGTGCCAGCACCCTACTAGCGAGGACAGATACGCAGTACTTC
j_gene: TRBJ2-1; abundance: -; d_gene: TRBD2; v_gene: TRBV28; CDR3aa: CASSSVWREGGASSYNEQFF; CDR3nt: TGTGCCAGCAGTTCTGTTTGGCGGGAGGGGGGCGCGAGCTCCTACAATGAGCAGTTCTTC
j_gene: TRBJ1-4; abundance: -; d_gene: -; v_gene: TRBV7-2; CDR3aa: CASSRTDTTNEKLFF; CDR3nt: TGTGCCAGCAGCCGGACTGATACAACTAATGAAAAACTGTTTTTT
j_gene: TRBJ1-2; abundance: many; d_gene: TRBD1; v_gene: TRBV7-9; CDR3aa: CASGQGGNYGYTF; CDR3nt: TGTGCCAGCGGACAGGGGGGAAACTATGGCTACACCTTC
j_gene: TRBJ1-1; abundance: -; d_gene: -; v_gene: TRBV7-9; CDR3aa: CASSPQVRNTEAFF; CDR3nt: TGTGCCAGCAGCCCACAGGTGAGGAACACTGAAGCTTTCTTT
j_gene: TRBJ2-5; abundance: -; d_gene: -; v_gene: TRBV7-6; CDR3aa: CASSLGRVETQYF; CDR3nt: TGTGCCAGCAGCTTAGGCAGGGTAGAGACCCAGTACTTC
j_gene: TRBJ1-2; abundance: -; d_gene: -; v_gene: TRBV12-5; CDR3aa: CASGLAPEDYGYTF; CDR3nt: TGTGCTAGTGGTTTGGCTCCGGAAGACTATGGCTACACCTTC
j_gene: TRBJ2-1; abundance: -; d_gene: -; v_gene: TRBV7-6; CDR3aa: CASSLPYNEQFF; CDR3nt: TGTGCCAGCAGCTTACCGTACAATGAGCAGTTCTTC
j_gene: TRBJ2-4; abundance: -; d_gene: TRBD1; v_gene: TRBV24-1; CDR3aa: CATSDPGQGLIQYF; CDR3nt: TGTGCCACCAGTGATCCGGGACAGGGACTCATTCAGTACTTC
j_gene: TRBJ2-7; abundance: once; d_gene: -; v_gene: TRBV7-6; CDR3aa: CASSVGHPYEQYF; CDR3nt: TGTGCCAGCAGCGTAGGACACCCCTACGAGCAGTACTTC
j_gene: TRBJ2-3; abundance: -; d_gene: -; v_gene: TRBV7-2; CDR3aa: CASSSRLINTDTQYF; CDR3nt: TGTGCCAGCAGCTCCCGCCTCATCAACACAGATACGCAGTATTTT
j_gene: TRBJ2-1; abundance: -; d_gene: TRBD1; v_gene: TRBV7-2; CDR3aa: CASSTNPVTGHLGQFF; CDR3nt: TGTGCCAGCAGCACCAACCCCGTGACAGGGCACCTCGGGCAGTTCTTC
j_gene: TRBJ2-2; abundance: large; d_gene: -; v_gene: TRBV11-3; CDR3aa: CASSLRQVAGELFF; CDR3nt: TGTGCCAGCAGCTTACGACAGGTGGCCGGGGAGCTGTTTTTT
j_gene: TRBJ1-1; abundance: -; d_gene: -; v_gene: TRBV5-1; CDR3aa: CASSLGRGSGTEAFF; CDR3nt: TGCGCCAGCAGCTTGGGGCGAGGTTCCGGCACTGAAGCTTTCTTT
j_gene: TRBJ2-7; abundance: -; d_gene: -; v_gene: TRBV7-8; CDR3aa: CASSYDRNWRAYEQYF; CDR3nt: TGTGCCAGCAGCTACGACAGAAACTGGAGGGCCTACGAGCAGTACTTC
j_gene: TRBJ2-1; abundance: -; d_gene: TRBD1; v_gene: TRBV27; CDR3aa: CASSFRDRGVLFF; CDR3nt: TGTGCCAGCAGTTTCCGGGACAGGGGTGTCCTGTTCTTC
j_gene: TRBJ2-3; abundance: -; d_gene: TRBD2; v_gene: TRBV29-1; CDR3aa: CSVLAVYATDTQYF; CDR3nt: TGCAGCGTCCTAGCGGTATACGCCACAGATACGCAGTATTTT
j_gene: TRBJ1-2; abundance: once; d_gene: -; v_gene: TRBV6-1; CDR3aa: CASSEQGFGGYTF; CDR3nt: TGTGCCAGCAGTGAACAGGGATTTGGTGGCTACACCTTC
j_gene: TRBJ1-2; abundance: -; d_gene: -; v_gene: TRBV11-1; CDR3aa: CASSLEGVGVGYTF; CDR3nt: TGTGCCAGCAGCTTAGAGGGGGTGGGGGTCGGCTACACCTTC
j_gene: TRBJ2-3; abundance: few; d_gene: -; v_gene: TRBV7-2; CDR3aa: CASSLDSSTDTQYF; CDR3nt: TGTGCCAGCAGCTTAGACTCTAGCACAGATACGCAGTATTTT
j_gene: TRBJ1-4; abundance: -; d_gene: -; v_gene: TRBV7-8; CDR3aa: CASSLGGGGANEKLFF; CDR3nt: TGTGCCAGCAGCTTAGGGGGTGGGGGAGCTAATGAAAAACTGTTTTTT